These 3 T cell receptor beta chains came from one sample sequenced in a study of CD8 T cells in ankylosing spondylitis. Study results and limitations: It appeared that ankylosing spondylitis blood was characterized by a TCR beta motif of several highly homologous variants.

TCRdb re-called the 5' RACE reads with MiXCR, one entry per CDR3 protein. Of under 950,000 distinct CDR3 sequences listed, 19% are singletons. Their specific antigens are unknown. Material: blood, either unsorted or a sorted T cell fraction (not recorded which). The source is a male donor with ankylosing spondylitis.

In this sample, this clonotype turned up many times. The chain recombines TRBV29-1 with TRBJ2-5; D is unresolved. Trimming removed 8 bases from V and 3 bases from J, with 13 bases in between. Per germline, CDR1 SQVTM and CDR2 ANQGSEA. This CDR3 region has 12 residues. This CDR3 reads CSTNSEKETQYF. The CDR3 DNA follows: TGCAGCACTAACAGCGAAAAAGAGACCCAGTACTTC.

This clonotype has more than one count but fewer than ten. This chain uses TRBV4-1 with TRBJ2-1, with D unresolved. With 0 bases removed from V and 0 bases from J, the gap between germline ends came to 12 bases. CDR1 and CDR2 (germline): MGHRA, YSYEKL. The CDR3 covers 17 residues. The CDR3 loop is CASSQDWAASSYNEQFF. The DNA of the CDR3 is TGCGCCAGCAGCCAAGATTGGGCGGCAAGCTCCTACAATGAGCAGTTCTTC.

The chain has TRBV12-3 or TRBV12-4 and TRBJ2-3; 13 nucleotides match TRBD2. The CDR3 is 16 amino acids. The V segment lost 5 bases and the J segment 5 bases; nucleotides outside the gene matches: 7. The CDR3 region is CASSLGTSGAEDTQYF. CDR3 coding DNA: TGTGCCAGCAGTCTTGGGACTAGCGGGGCGGAAGATACGCAGTATTTT.